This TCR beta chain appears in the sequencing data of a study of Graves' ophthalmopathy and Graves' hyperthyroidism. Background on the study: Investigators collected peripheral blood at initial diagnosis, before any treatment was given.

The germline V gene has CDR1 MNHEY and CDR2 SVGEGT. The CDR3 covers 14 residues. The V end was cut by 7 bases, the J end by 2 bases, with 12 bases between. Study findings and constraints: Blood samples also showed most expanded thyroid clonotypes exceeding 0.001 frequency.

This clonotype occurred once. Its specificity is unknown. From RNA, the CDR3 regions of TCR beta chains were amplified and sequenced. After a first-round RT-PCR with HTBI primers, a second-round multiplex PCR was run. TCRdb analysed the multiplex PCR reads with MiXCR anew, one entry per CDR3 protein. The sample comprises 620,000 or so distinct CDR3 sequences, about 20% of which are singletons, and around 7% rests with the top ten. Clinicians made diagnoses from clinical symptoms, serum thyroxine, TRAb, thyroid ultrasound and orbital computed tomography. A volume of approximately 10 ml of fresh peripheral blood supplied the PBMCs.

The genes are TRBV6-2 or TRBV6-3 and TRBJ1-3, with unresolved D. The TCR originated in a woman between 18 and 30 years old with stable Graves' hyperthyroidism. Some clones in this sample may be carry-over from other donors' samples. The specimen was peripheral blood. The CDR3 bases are TGTGCCAGCATTCTACGGGGTACTGGAAACACCATATATTTT. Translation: CASILRGTGNTIYF.